The present TCR beta chain was sequenced within a study of blood T cell repertoires in COVID-19 (dated by TCRdb to the early 2020s). Looking at the study overall: The collaborator samples originated in the United States, Italy and Spain and spanned the acute and convalescent phases of COVID-19. The material from the prospective study consisted of cDNA or gDNA derived from T cells, B-cell-depleted T cells, or PBMCs. Deeply sampled blood TCRbeta repertoires from subjects exposed to, actively infected with, or recovered from COVID-19 were included in the dataset. The repertoires were released in a freely available public database meant as a resource for research on the immune response to SARS-CoV-2. The samples were drawn from two sources: the first 160 participants of the ongoing ImmuneRACE study, and approximately 1,300 subjects contributed by 6 global collaborators. A de-identified subject ID, COVID-19 status, age in years and sex were almost always included in the sample metadata. Where available, HLA class I and class II types were taken from metadata supplied by the sample provider and were not determined by assay-based typing. Study-wide findings and limitations: Clinical and demographic metadata were provided uncurated, with the amount varying by source and participant.

Participants in the prospective study were enrolled through a virtual design, were aged roughly 18 to 100 years, and lived in approximately 24 United States geographic areas. In the prospective study, cohorts were assigned on the basis of participant-reported clinical history obtained from a screening survey and a study questionnaire. Exposed participants had been in contact with someone with a PCR-confirmed or clinician-diagnosed COVID-19 case within 2 weeks of study entry. In the prospective study, mobile phlebotomists collected whole blood, serum and a nasopharyngeal or oropharyngeal swab from each participant. Over a roughly 2-month period, participants in the prospective study had the option of providing additional blood draws and questionnaires. Before DNA extraction, blood samples from the prospective study were shipped at room temperature or frozen. The V and J ends are trimmed by 3 bases and 4 bases, leaving 9 bases between them. Via the germline V gene, CDR1 is MDHEN and CDR2 SYDVKM. The CDR3 runs 13 residues from the cysteine to the phenylalanine. The read is trimmed to its CDR3 DNA, 39 bases read in frame from base 1.

On this clone: Its recognized antigen is unknown. No base-level quality is on record; no much larger clone is a single base apart.

TCRbeta CDR3 regions were amplified from genomic DNA by means of the immunoSEQ Assay, a bias-controlled multiplex PCR. Under the source paper's analysis protocol: Within the assay, amplification of reference gene primers was used to estimate how many nucleated cells each sample contained. Sequence reads were collapsed and filtered to measure the absolute abundance of every unique TCRbeta CDR3 rearrangement. Productive Simpson clonality was computed per sample as the square root of Simpson's diversity index over productive rearrangements. As stored in TCRdb, this immuneACCESS dataset retains in-frame rearrangements with V and J assigned. A fraction of the clones does not appear; measured against another copy, unresolved V genes explain less than half of the discrepancy, and the remainder lacks a known reason. V, J and clone size reflect that table, while D and trimming were determined from the DNA. In this sample the table shows fewer than 250,000 clones, 80% to 90% of which occur a single time. The ten largest account for roughly 3.7% of the sample.

The V and J segments used are TRBV28 and TRBJ1-1; the D gene lacks a confident call. This receptor was taken from a young woman who had been exposed to COVID-19. The sample was PBMCs or T cells enriched from blood (not recorded which). The encoded CDR3 is CASSLAGGTEAFF. Read as DNA, the sequence is TGTGCCAGCAGTTTGGCGGGAGGCACTGAAGCTTTCTTT. The full variable domain, completed from the reference TRBV28 and TRBJ1-1 proteins outside the CDR3, reads DVKVTQSSRYLVKRTGEKVFLECVQDMDHENMFWYRQDPGLGLRLIYFSYDVKMKEKGDIPEGYSVSREKKERFSLILESASTNQTSMYLCASSLAGGTEAFFGQGTRLTVV.